This T cell receptor (beta chain) was documented in a study of T cell repertoires in cytomegalovirus infection (dated by TCRdb to the late 2010s). Background on the whole study: Because public TCR beta signatures pointed to carriage of CMV infection together with the matching HLA type, the HLA type of each donor mattered for the analysis.

What the research found in general, with its limitations: The ex vivo response was dominated by HLA-C-restricted CMV-specific TCR beta clonotypes, which also provided the single most frequent clonotype in two of eight donors. Carriers of CMV infection plus the relevant HLA type were discriminated by the cumulative frequency of public TCR beta family members in the study cohort and in an independent roughly 380-donor cohort.

Details on this clonotype: Which antigen it targets is not known. It has no much larger one-base neighbor in the sample; base qualities were not kept.

For sequencing, an Illumina HiSeq 1500 was employed. The raw public reads went through TCRdb reprocessing: fastp at Q25, MiXCR clone calling, in-frame beta chains kept. Each entry merges the rows of one CDR3 protein and shows their most common DNA and genes. This sample holds about 450,000 distinct CDR3 sequences; about a third were observed only once. The ten largest clones add up to roughly 13% of the sample. The origin of this receptor is a human donor in good health (CMV status not recorded). Some clones in this sample may be carry-over from other donors' samples. Sequencing used PBMCs.

CDR3 region: CATSMGHGYTF. DNA sequence: TGTGCCACCAGTATGGGCCATGGCTACACCTTC. The chain couples TRBV24-1 to TRBJ1-2; no D segment can be confidently identified. The CDR3 starts with the cysteine, ends with the phenylalanine, and has 11 residues. This entry keeps only the CDR3 DNA: 33 bases, framed from base 1. V gives up 6 bases and J gives up 6 bases, and the segment between their germline ends measures 7 bases. Based on the germline V gene, the CDR1 and CDR2 sequences are KGHDR and SFDVKD.